This TCR beta chain was obtained from a study of early T cells in non-severe SARS-CoV-2 infection. The TCR library protocol was used to attach unique molecular identifiers. These identifiers were attached to individual cDNA molecules. TCRdb called the 5' RACE reads again in MiXCR, with one record for every CDR3 protein. The sample holds some 41,000 distinct CDR3 sequences, 20% to 25% seen once. Notes on the study in general: VDJdb matching skewed toward anti-spike CD8 responses, missing private and CD4 specificities.

There are a few counts of this clonotype. Antigen: not known. The V gene end was trimmed by 5 bases and the J gene end by 5 bases; junction bases not matched to a gene: 5. The CDR3 is made up of 14 amino acids. This chain connects TRBV12-3 or TRBV12-4 to TRBJ2-5; 10 nucleotides match TRBD2. This specimen consisted of whole blood, obtained at baseline. The sequence was collected from an adult who was a healthcare worker with PCR-confirmed SARS-CoV-2 infection or an uninfected control (not recorded which). The CDR3 bases are TGTGCCAGCAGTACTCAGCGGGGGGGCGAGACCCAGTACTTC. Its protein is CASSTQRGGETQYF.